These T cell receptor beta chains were read from a single sample in a study of Ad26.COV2.S vaccination and SARS-CoV-2 variants. Method: immunoSEQ multiplex PCR; TCRdb's copy keeps in-frame clones and lacks some. The sample contains hundreds of thousands of clones, about nine tenths of which appear only once. The source was peripheral blood, collected in a trial of Ad26.COV2.S vaccine versus placebo. The receptor set was obtained from a person aged 18-60 years who received the Ad26.COV2.S COVID-19 vaccine or a placebo. CDR3s include the opening cysteine and the closing phenylalanine or tryptophan. A D gene is named only where the DNA matches it firmly.

TRBJ1-4	9	TRBV21-1	-	CAQAAPRFF
TRBJ1-2	17	TRBV27	-	CASSSGLTGRILYGYTF
TRBJ1-5	16	TRBV4-1	-	CASALPRDKSNQPQHF
TRBJ2-3	15	TRBV19	-	CASSPSPGPLTPQYF
TRBJ1-1	17	TRBV19	TRBD1	CASSIPRDRTKGTEAFF
TRBJ2-7	16	TRBV7-9	TRBD2	CASSLAGTSGYYEQYF
TRBJ1-6	13	TRBV27	-	CASSLGVDSPLHF
TRBJ1-3	16	TRBV3-1/TRBV3-2	-	CASSQDTDRNRNTIYF
TRBJ1-6	14	TRBV6-1	-	CASSESTYNSPLHF
TRBJ2-1	15	TRBV10-3	-	CAISESSLSYNEQFF
TRBJ2-7	13	TRBV30	-	CAWARGLSYEQYF
TRBJ2-1	15	TRBV4-1	-	CASSQDGGRGNEQFF
TRBJ1-6	18	TRBV25-1	TRBD1	CASSDIWTGFSYNSPLHF
TRBJ2-3	14	TRBV7-9	-	CASSPGWSTDTQYF
TRBJ1-1	15	TRBV4-2	TRBD1	CASSQGKQGDTEAFF
TRBJ1-2	14	TRBV7-9	-	CASKLSGGSGGYTF
TRBJ2-1	13	TRBV19	-	CASSIRDYNEQFF
TRBJ1-5	15	TRBV7-8	-	CASRPSATSNQPQHF
TRBJ1-2	14	TRBV4-1	-	CASSPTGFNYGYTF
TRBJ1-5	15	TRBV6-2/TRBV6-3	-	CASSYGGGGNQPQHF
TRBJ1-2	15	TRBV5-8	TRBD1	CASSLPQGAAYGYTF
TRBJ2-3	15	TRBV7-9	-	CASSPRALAGDTQYF
TRBJ2-3	15	TRBV6-4	-	CASRISAGPTDTQYF
TRBJ2-7	12	TRBV10-3	-	CAISDGSYEQYF
TRBJ1-2	13	TRBV9	-	CASSPNKGPGYTF
TRBJ1-1	17	TRBV9	-	CASSPRELLTMNTEAFF
TRBJ2-1	16	TRBV6-6	TRBD2	CASSYAPGGGLDEQFF
TRBJ2-5	13	TRBV5-8	-	CASSLGTWETQYF
TRBJ2-3	15	TRBV19	-	CASSLRAAGTDTQYF
TRBJ2-1	13	TRBV12-3/TRBV12-4	-	CASSLDRQIYQFF
TRBJ1-1	14	TRBV29-1	-	CSVEDMEGVTEAFF
TRBJ2-1	15	TRBV3-1/TRBV3-2	TRBD1	CASSQDHTGGGEQFF
TRBJ2-7	17	TRBV2	-	CASIELRDSRLLYEQYF
TRBJ2-3	13	TRBV9	-	CASSTQVTDTQYF
TRBJ2-3	13	TRBV6-5	-	CASSLGLVDTQYF
TRBJ2-2	16	TRBV2	TRBD1	CASRTGQGAVTGELFF
TRBJ1-2	12	TRBV29-1	-	CSVDSGNYGYTF
TRBJ1-1	11	TRBV28	-	CASTPNTEAFF
TRBJ2-2	11	TRBV30	-	CAWNRDGELFF
TRBJ1-1	13	TRBV6-5	-	CASKLGQITEAFF
TRBJ2-1	14	TRBV3-1/TRBV3-2	-	CASSQGLGRKGQFF
TRBJ2-7	12	TRBV13	-	CASSFLSDEQYF
TRBJ1-2	15	TRBV3-1/TRBV3-2	TRBD1	CASSQRGQGANGYTF
TRBJ1-3	17	TRBV5-6	-	CASSLGPQTSSGNTIYF
TRBJ2-2	16	TRBV4-3	-	CASSQDMGSNTGELFF
TRBJ2-7	15	TRBV7-3	-	CASSFGGSGIYEQYF
TRBJ2-2	14	TRBV5-1	-	CASSTVGPAGELFF
TRBJ2-7	15	TRBV27	-	CASSPQDPPPYSFYF
TRBJ2-7	14	TRBV23-1	-	CASSPRRIPYEQYF
TRBJ2-2	15	TRBV5-4	-	CASSLRGFDTGELFF
TRBJ2-7	12	TRBV6-5	-	CATNEVSYEQYF
TRBJ2-7	15	TRBV19	-	CASSITEGSSYEQYF
TRBJ1-5	16	TRBV4-2	-	CASSQGGRASNQPQHF
TRBJ1-4	14	TRBV7-8	TRBD1	CASSQGTVNEKLFF
TRBJ1-1	15	TRBV6-5	-	CASSYSGKGWTEAFF
TRBJ2-1	15	TRBV9	TRBD1	CASSRGQGAFNEQFF
TRBJ2-1	12	TRBV19	-	CASSNGLGVQFF
TRBJ2-1	12	TRBV7-9	-	CASSSQPAEQFF
TRBJ1-4	17	TRBV7-8	-	CASSLDRRISTNEKLFF
TRBJ1-1	13	TRBV7-2	-	CASSLRQSMEAFF